The sequence of this T cell receptor (beta chain) was determined in a study of T cells in Graves' hyperthyroidism and ophthalmopathy. Recently diagnosed hyperthyroidism of less than 2 months' duration affected patients aged 18 to 65. Exclusion followed for patients with uncontrolled infection, other autoimmune disease, pregnancy or lactation. General study points: Ophthalmopathy got predicted by the model a median roughly 6.1 months before its onset.

RNA transcripts provided the source from which TCR beta CDR3 regions were amplified. HTBI primers were used for first-round RT-PCR of the TCR CDR3. MiXCR was run by TCRdb on the multiplex PCR reads, yielding one entry per CDR3 protein. The sample consists of 690,000 or so distinct CDR3 sequences, 15% to 20% of them appearing once. The V gene's germline CDR1 is SQVTM and CDR2 ANQGSEA. The CDR3 length is 14 residues. Trimming cost V 7 bases and J 5 bases; bases outside gene matches: 12. This clonotype was found a few times. The target antigen is unknown. This sequence was found in a woman between 45 and 65 years old with Graves' hyperthyroidism that later progressed to Graves' ophthalmopathy. V usage is TRBV29-1 and J usage is TRBJ2-7, with 9 bases identical to TRBD1. Input material: blood. The CDR3 is CSAVAGTGSDEQYF. CDR3 in DNA: TGCAGCGCTGTCGCCGGGACAGGGAGCGACGAGCAGTACTTC.